The clone carrying this T cell receptor beta chain was detected many times. Its antigen is unidentified. This CDR3 is 16 amino acids long. Germline V gives CDR1 MNHEY, CDR2 SVGEGT. Trimming took 0 bases from V and 6 from J, leaving 14 bases between them. The record originates from a study of human T cells and chemical hapten exposure. The overall study: 2% DPC was applied to approximately 2 cm by approximately 2 cm of upper inner arm skin for sensitization. Study outcomes and limitations: All donors were alopecia patients, so their immunity may differ from that of healthy people.

Time point defined: pre-sensitization, week 0. Stated treatment: therapeutic diphenylcyclopropenone sensitization with weekly scalp DPC. Phlebotomy was performed prior to application of every patch test. TCRdb passed the RACE reads through MiXCR, listing each CDR3 protein once. The data hold about 300,000 distinct CDR3 sequences, with 5% to 6.5% observed a single time. The V call is TRBV6-2 or TRBV6-3, the J call TRBJ1-4; D is perhaps TRBD1 (5 bases). Sequences were derived from whole blood, sampled in connection with sensitization to the hapten diphenylcyclopropenone (DPC). The TCR was taken from a woman under 30 with alopecia areata. Some clones in this sample may be carry-over from other donors' samples. The DNA of the CDR3 is TGTGCCAGCAGTTACTCTGCCTCTGAAGGGGATGAAAAACTGTTTTTT. The encoded protein is CASSYSASEGDEKLFF.